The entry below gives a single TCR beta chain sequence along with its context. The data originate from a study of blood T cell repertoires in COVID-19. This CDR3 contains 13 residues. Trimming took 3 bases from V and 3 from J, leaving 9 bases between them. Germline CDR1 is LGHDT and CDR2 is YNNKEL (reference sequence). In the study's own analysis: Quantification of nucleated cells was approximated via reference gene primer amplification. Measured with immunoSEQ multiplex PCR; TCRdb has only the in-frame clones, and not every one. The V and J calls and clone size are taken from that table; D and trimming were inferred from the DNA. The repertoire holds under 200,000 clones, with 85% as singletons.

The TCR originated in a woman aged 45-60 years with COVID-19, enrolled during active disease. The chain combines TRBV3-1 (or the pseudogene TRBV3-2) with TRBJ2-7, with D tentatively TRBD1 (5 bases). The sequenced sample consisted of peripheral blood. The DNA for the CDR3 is TGTGCCAGCAGCCATCAGGGAAACTACGAGCAGTACTTC. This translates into CASSHQGNYEQYF.